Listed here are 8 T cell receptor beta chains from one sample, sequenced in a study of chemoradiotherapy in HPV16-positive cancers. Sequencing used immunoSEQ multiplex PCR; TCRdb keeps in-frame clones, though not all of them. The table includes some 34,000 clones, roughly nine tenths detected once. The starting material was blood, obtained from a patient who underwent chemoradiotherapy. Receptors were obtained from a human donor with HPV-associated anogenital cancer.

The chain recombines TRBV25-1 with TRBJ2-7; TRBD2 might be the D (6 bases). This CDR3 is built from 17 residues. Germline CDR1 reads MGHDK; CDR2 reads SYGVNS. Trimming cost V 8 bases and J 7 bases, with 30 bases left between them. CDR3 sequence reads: CASQPGIMRDSSGEQYF. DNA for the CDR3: TGTGCCAGCCAGCCTGGCATAATGCGGGACTCCTCTGGGGAGCAGTACTTC.

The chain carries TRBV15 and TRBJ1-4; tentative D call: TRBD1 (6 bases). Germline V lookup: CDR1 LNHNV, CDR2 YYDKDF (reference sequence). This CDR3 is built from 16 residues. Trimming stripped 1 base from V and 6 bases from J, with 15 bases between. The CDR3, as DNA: TGTGCCACCAGCAGAGGAAATGACAGGTTGGATGAAAAACTGTTTTTT. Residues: CATSRGNDRLDEKLFF.

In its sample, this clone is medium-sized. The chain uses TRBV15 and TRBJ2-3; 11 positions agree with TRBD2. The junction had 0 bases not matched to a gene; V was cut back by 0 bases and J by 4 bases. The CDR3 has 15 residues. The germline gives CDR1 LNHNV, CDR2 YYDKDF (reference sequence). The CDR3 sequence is CATSRDSGGADTQYF. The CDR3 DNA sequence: TGTGCCACCAGCAGAGATAGCGGGGGGGCAGATACGCAGTATTTT.

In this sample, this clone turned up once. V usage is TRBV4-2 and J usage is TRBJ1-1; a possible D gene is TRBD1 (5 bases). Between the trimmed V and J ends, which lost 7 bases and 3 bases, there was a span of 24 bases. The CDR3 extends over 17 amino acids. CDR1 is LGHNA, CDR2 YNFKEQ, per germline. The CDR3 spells CASTELGAEGVYTEAFF. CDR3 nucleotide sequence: TGTGCCAGCACGGAACTCGGGGCCGAGGGAGTCTACACTGAAGCTTTCTTT.

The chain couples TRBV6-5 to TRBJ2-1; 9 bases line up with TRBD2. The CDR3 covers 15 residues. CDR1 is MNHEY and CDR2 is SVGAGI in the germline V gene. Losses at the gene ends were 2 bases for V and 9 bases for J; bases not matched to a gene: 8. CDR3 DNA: TGTGCCAGCAGTTACAACGGCGGGGGGGCATTTGAGCAGTTCTTC. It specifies CASSYNGGGAFEQFF.

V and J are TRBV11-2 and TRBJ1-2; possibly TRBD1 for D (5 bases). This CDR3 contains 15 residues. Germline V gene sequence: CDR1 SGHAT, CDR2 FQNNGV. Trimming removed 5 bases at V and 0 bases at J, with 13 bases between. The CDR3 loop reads CASSDFKDTNYGYTF. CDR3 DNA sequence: TGTGCCAGCAGCGATTTTAAGGACACTAACTATGGCTACACCTTC.

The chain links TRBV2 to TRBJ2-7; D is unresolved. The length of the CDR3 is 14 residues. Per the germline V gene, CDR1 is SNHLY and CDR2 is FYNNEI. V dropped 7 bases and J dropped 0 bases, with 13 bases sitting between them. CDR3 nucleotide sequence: TGTGCCAGCACCCACCGGACGGGCTCCTACGAGCAGTACTTC. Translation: CASTHRTGSYEQYF.

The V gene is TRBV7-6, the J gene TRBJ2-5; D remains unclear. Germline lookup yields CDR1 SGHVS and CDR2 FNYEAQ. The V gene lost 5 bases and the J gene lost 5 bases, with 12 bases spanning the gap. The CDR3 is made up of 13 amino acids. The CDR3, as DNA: TGTGCCAGCAGCCTAGGGAATTGGGAGACCCAGTACTTC. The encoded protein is CASSLGNWETQYF.